This T cell receptor (beta chain) was observed in a study of T cell repertoires in cytomegalovirus infection. This clonotype came up a few times. Its matching antigen is unknown. The study, taken as a whole, reports: Frequencies of public TCR beta families were cumulated, and this identified carriers of CMV plus the relevant HLA. Dominating the ex vivo response were HLA-C-restricted CMV-specific TCR beta clonotypes.

TCRdb re-analysed the reads in MiXCR, keeping a single row per CDR3 protein. The sample has fewer than 350,000 distinct CDR3 sequences, over 7.5% seen once. The sequenced material came from PBMCs. The receptor was isolated from a human donor in good health (CMV status not recorded). Some clones in this sample may be carry-over from other donors' samples.

CDR3 nucleotide sequence: TGTGCCAGCAGCCGTAGGCCAAGTGCAGGAGCTGGAAACACCATATATTTT. It encodes CASSRRPSAGAGNTIYF. This chain joins TRBV3-1 and TRBJ1-3; D uncertain. The V gene lost 4 bases and the J gene lost 2 bases, with 18 bases spanning the gap. There are 17 residues in the CDR3. CDR1 LGHDT and CDR2 YNNKEL come from the germline V gene (reference sequence).